The clone carrying this T cell receptor beta chain was seen only a few times. Unique molecular identifiers were used to barcode this TCRbeta library. One entry per CDR3 protein results from TCRdb running MiXCR on the PCR reads. The sample contains 700,000 to 950,000 distinct CDR3 sequences, 16% of which appear only once. The CDR3 is made up of 14 amino acids. V lost 6 bases to trimming and J lost 6 bases, with 15 bases between them. CDR1 and CDR2 from the germline V gene are MGHRA and YSYEKL. This sample was taken from a study of T-cell reconstitution after alpha-beta-depleted transplantation in children.

Sample: PBMCs, mostly from graft donor cells, taken 360 days after TCRalphabeta/CD19-depleted stem cell transplant. The chain is built from TRBV4-1 and TRBJ2-1; perhaps TRBD1 as D (6 bases). This clonotype originated in a male patient aged 5 to 17 who had a stem cell transplant for acute lymphoblastic leukemia, so the T cells may come from the graft donor. CDR3 DNA sequence: TGCGCCAGCAGACCCGGGCCAGGGGCCAATGAGCAGTTCTTC. As protein: CASRPGPGANEQFF.